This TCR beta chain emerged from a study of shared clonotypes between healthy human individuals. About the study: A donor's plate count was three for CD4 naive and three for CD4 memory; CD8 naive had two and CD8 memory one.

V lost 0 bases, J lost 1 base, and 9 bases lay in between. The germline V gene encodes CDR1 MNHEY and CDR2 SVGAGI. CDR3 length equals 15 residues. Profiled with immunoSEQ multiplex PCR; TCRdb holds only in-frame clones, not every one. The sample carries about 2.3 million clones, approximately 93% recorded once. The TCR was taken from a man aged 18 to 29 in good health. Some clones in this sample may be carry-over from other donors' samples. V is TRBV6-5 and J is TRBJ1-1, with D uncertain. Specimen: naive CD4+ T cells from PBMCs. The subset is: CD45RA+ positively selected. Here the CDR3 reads CASSYSSRRNTEAFF. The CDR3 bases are TGTGCCAGCAGTTACTCGAGCAGGAGGAACACTGAAGCTTTCTTT.